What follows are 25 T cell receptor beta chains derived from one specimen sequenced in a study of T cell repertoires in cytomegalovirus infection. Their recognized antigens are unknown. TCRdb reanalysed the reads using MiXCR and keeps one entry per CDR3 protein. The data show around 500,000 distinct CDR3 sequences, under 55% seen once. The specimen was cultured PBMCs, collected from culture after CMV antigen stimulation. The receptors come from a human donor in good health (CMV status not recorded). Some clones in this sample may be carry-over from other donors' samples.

The chain's CDR3 is CASQEGKDTQYF. CDR3 nucleotides: TGTGCCAGTCAAGAGGGAAAAGATACGCAGTATTTT. The chain recombines TRBV10-3 with TRBJ2-3; TRBD2 might be the D (5 bases). This CDR3 region has 12 residues. The V gene lost 10 bases and the J gene lost 5 bases, with 13 bases spanning the gap. Germline values: CDR1 ENHRY, CDR2 SYGVKD.

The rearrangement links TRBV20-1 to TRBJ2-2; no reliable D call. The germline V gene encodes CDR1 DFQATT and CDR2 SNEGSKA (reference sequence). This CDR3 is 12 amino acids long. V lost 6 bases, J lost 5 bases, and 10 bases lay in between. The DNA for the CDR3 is TGCAGTGCCCCCTTTGGGACCGGGGAGCTGTTTTTT. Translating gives CSAPFGTGELFF.

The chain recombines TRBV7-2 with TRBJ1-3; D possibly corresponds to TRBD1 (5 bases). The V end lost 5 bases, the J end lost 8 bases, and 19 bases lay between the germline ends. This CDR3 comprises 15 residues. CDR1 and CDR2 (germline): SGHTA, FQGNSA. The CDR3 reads CASSPGTGRKDTIYF. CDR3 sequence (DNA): TGTGCCAGCAGCCCCGGGACTGGACGGAAGGACACCATATATTTT.

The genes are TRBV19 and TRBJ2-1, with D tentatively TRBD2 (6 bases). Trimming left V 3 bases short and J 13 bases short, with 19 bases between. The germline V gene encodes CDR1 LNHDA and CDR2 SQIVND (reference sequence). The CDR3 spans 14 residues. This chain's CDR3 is CASSMKLGGAFQFF. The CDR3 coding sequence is TGTGCCAGTAGTATGAAGTTGGGCGGGGCGTTCCAGTTCTTC.

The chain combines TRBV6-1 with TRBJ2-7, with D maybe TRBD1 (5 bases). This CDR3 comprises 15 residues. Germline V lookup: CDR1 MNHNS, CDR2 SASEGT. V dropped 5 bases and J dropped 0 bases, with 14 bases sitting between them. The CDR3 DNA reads TGTGCCAGCAGTTACGACAGTACCCTCTCCTACGAGCAGTACTTC. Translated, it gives CASSYDSTLSYEQYF.

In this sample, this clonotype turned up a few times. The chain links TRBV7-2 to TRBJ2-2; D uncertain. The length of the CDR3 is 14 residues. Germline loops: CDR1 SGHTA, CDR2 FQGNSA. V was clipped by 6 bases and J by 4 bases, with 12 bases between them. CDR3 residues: CASRNTHGTGELFF. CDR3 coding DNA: TGTGCCAGCAGAAACACGCACGGCACCGGGGAGCTGTTTTTT.

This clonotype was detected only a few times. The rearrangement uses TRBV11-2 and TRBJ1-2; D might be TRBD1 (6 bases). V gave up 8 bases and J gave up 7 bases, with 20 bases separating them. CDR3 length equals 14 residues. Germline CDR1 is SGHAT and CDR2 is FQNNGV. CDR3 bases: TGTGCCAGCTCTTCACAGGGACTCCCTGGTGGCTACACCTTC. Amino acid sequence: CASSSQGLPGGYTF.

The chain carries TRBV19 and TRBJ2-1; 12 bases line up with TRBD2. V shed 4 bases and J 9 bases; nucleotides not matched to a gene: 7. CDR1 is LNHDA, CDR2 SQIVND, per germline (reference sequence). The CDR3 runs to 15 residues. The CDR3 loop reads CASSTSSGRAREQFF. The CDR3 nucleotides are TGTGCCAGTAGTACGTCTAGCGGGAGGGCCCGTGAGCAGTTCTTC.

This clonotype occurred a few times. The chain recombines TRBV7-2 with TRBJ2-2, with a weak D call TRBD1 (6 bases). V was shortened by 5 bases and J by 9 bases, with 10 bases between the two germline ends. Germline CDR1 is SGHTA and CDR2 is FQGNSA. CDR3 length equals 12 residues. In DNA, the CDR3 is TGTGCCAGCAGCCACAGGGTCCGGGAGCTGTTTTTT. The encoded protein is CASSHRVRELFF.

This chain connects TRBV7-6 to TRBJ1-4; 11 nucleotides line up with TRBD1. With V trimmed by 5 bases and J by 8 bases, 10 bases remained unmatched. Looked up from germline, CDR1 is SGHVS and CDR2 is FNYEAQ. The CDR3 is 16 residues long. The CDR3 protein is CASSQTGTGGREKLFF. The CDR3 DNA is TGTGCCAGCAGCCAAACCGGGACAGGGGGTAGAGAAAAACTGTTTTTT. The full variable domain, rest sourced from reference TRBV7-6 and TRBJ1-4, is GAGVSQSPRYKVTKRGQDVALRCDPISGHVSLYWYRQALGQGPEFLTYFNYEAQQDKSGLPNDRFSAERPEGSISTLTIQRTEQRDSAMYRCASSQTGTGGREKLFFGSGTQLSVL.

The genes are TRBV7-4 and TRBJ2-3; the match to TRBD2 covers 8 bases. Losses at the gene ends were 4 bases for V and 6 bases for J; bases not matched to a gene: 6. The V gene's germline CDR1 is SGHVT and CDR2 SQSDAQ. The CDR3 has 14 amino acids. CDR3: CASSSPGGGDTQYF. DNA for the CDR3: TGTGCCAGCAGCTCCCCGGGGGGGGGGGATACGCAGTATTTT.

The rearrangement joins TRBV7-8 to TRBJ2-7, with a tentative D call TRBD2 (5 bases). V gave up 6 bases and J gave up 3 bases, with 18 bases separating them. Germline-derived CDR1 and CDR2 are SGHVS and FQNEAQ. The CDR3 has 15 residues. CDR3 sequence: CASSPPATRVYEQYF. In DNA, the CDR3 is TGTGCCAGCAGTCCCCCGGCAACTAGGGTCTACGAGCAGTACTTC.

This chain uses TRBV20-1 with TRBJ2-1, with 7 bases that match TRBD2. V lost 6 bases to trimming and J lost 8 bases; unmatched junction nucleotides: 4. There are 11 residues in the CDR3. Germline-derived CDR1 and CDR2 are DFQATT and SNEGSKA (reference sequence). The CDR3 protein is CSALGGDEQFF. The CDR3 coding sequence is TGCAGTGCCCTGGGAGGGGATGAGCAGTTCTTC.

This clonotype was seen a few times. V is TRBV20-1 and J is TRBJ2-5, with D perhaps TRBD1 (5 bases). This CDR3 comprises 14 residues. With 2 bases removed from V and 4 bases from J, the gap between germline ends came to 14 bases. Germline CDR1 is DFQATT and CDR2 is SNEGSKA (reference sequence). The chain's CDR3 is CSARLTGWRETQYF. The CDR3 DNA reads TGCAGTGCTAGATTAACAGGTTGGAGAGAGACCCAGTACTTC.

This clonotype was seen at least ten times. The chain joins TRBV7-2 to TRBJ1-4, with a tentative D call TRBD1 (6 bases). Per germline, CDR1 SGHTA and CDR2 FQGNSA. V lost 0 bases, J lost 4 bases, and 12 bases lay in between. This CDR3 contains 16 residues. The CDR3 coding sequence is TGTGCCAGCAGCTTAGCGCGGACAGTATTTAATGAAAAACTGTTTTTT. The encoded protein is CASSLARTVFNEKLFF.

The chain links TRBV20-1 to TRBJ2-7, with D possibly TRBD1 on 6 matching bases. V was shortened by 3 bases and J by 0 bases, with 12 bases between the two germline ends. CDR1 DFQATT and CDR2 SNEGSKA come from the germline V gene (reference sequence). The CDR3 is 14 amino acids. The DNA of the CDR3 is TGCAGTGCTAGTACAGGGTCCCGCTCCTACGAGCAGTACTTC. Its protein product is CSASTGSRSYEQYF.

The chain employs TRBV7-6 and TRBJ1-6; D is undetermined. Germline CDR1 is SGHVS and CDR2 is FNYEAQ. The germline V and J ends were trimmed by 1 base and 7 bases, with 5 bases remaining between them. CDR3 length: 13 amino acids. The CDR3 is CASSLDVNSPLHF. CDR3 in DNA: TGTGCCAGCAGCTTAGATGTGAATTCACCCCTCCACTTT.

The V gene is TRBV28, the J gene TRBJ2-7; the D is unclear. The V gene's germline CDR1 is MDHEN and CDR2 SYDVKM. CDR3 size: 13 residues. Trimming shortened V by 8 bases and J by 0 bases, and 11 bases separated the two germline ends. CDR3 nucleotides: TGTGCCAGCGGTCCCGGGTCCTCCTACGAGCAGTACTTC. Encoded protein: CASGPGSSYEQYF. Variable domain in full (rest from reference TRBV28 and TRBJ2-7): DVKVTQSSRYLVKRTGEKVFLECVQDMDHENMFWYRQDPGLGLRLIYFSYDVKMKEKGDIPEGYSVSREKKERFSLILESASTNQTSMYLCASGPGSSYEQYFGPGTRLTVT.

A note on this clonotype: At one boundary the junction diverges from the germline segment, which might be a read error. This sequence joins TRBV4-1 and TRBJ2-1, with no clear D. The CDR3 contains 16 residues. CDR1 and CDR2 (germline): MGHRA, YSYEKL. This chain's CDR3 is CASSQDGPLSYNEQFF. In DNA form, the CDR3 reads TGTGCCAGCAGCCAAGATGGGCCCCTATCCTACAATGAGCAGTTCTTC.

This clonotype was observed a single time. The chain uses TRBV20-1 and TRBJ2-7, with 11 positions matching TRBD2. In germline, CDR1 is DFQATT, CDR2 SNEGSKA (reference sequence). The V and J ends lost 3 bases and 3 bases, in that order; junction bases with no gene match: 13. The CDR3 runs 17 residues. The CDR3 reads CSASSGLLAGGHYEQYF. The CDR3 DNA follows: TGCAGTGCTAGCTCCGGGTTATTAGCGGGGGGGCACTACGAGCAGTACTTC.

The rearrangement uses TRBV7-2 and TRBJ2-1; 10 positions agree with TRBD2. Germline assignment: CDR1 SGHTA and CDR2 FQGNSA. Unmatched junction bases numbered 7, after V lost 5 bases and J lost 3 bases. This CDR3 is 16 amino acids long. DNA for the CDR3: TGTGCCAGCAGCCCACTAGCGGGGTCGGTCTACAATGAGCAGTTCTTC. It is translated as CASSPLAGSVYNEQFF. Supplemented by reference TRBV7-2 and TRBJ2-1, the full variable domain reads GAGVSQSPSNKVTEKGKDVELRCDPISGHTALYWYRQSLGQGLEFLIYFQGNSAPDKSGLPSDRFSAERTGGSVSTLTIQRTQQEDSAVYLCASSPLAGSVYNEQFFGPGTRLTVL.

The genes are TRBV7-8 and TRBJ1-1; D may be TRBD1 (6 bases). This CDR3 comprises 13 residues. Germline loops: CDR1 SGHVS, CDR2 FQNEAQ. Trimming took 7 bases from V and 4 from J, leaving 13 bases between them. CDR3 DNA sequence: TGTGCCAGCAACGCCGAGGGGGGCACTGAAGCTTTCTTT. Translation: CASNAEGGTEAFF.

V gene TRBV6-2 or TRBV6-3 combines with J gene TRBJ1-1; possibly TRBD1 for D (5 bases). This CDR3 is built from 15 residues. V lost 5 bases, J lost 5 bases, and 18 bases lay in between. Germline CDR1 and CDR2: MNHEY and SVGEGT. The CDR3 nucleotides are TGTGCCAGCAGTCGCGGCGGAGCAGAGGGGACTGAAGCTTTCTTT. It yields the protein CASSRGGAEGTEAFF.

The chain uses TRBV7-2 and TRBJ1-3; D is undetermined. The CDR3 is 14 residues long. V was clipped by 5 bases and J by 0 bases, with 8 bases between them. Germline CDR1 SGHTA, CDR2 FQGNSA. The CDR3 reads CASSQIYSGNTIYF. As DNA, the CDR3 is TGTGCCAGCAGCCAAATTTACTCTGGAAACACCATATATTTT.

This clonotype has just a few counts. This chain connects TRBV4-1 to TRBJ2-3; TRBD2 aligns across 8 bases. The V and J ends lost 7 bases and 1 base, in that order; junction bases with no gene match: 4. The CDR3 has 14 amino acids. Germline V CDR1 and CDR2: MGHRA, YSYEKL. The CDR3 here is CASTELAGTDTQYF. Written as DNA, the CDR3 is TGCGCCAGCACGGAACTAGCGGGCACAGATACGCAGTATTTT.